One sample yielded the 9 T cell receptor beta chains listed below, sequenced in a study of blood T cells in healthy people across ages. A second PCR, run for about 6 to 11 cycles, used a sample-barcoded 5' primer plus a J-beta primer mix. TCRdb fed the 5' RACE reads into MiXCR, producing one record per CDR3 protein. Among about 760,000 distinct CDR3 sequences listed, 20% to 25% were seen once. These data were also filed under a second study, of T cells of mothers and their children.

Sequencing was done on a sample of blood. The receptor set was obtained from a boy younger than 18 in good health.

The chain employs TRBV7-9 and TRBJ1-1; 8 bases map to TRBD1. The CDR3 length is 15 residues. The J segment lost 6 bases and the V segment lost 4 bases, leaving 10 bases of the junction unmatched. Germline V gene data show CDR1 as SEHNR and CDR2 as FQNEAQ (reference sequence). CDR3 DNA sequence: TGTGCCAGCAGCTCGACCGGACAGGGTAGAGCTGAAGCTTTCTTT. It yields the protein CASSSTGQGRAEAFF.

The DNA of the CDR3 is TGTGCCAGCAGATCCACAGGGTCTCTGGCCAAAAACATTCAGTACTTC. It yields the protein CASRSTGSLAKNIQYF. The chain has TRBV28 and TRBJ2-4; perhaps TRBD1 as D (6 bases). The CDR3 totals 16 residues. V shed 6 bases and J shed 1 base, with 16 bases lying between them. In germline, CDR1 is MDHEN, CDR2 SYDVKM. The full variable domain, rest sourced from reference TRBV28 and TRBJ2-4, is DVKVTQSSRYLVKRTGEKVFLECVQDMDHENMFWYRQDPGLGLRLIYFSYDVKMKEKGDIPEGYSVSREKKERFSLILESASTNQTSMYLCASRSTGSLAKNIQYFGAGTRLSVL.

The gene calls are TRBV20-1 and TRBJ1-2; possible D gene TRBD1, 6 bases. The CDR3 spans 13 residues. The germline gives CDR1 DFQATT, CDR2 SNEGSKA (reference sequence). The germline V and J ends were trimmed by 4 bases and 2 bases, with 11 bases remaining between them. In DNA form, the CDR3 reads TGCAGTGCTATTCAGGGACAAAACTATGGCTACACCTTC. Protein product: CSAIQGQNYGYTF.

J is TRBJ1-2 and V is TRBV7-2, with D perhaps TRBD1 (5 bases). V lost 4 bases and J 7 bases, leaving 10 bases between the germline ends. The CDR3 runs to 12 residues. Germline V gene lookup returns CDR1 SGHTA and CDR2 FQGNSA. The CDR3 bases are TGTGCCAGCAGCTCCGCAGGGTTTGGCTACACCTTC. Amino acids: CASSSAGFGYTF.

V and J are TRBV20-1 and TRBJ1-2; TRBD1 matches 7 bases. Germline V CDR1 and CDR2: DFQATT, SNEGSKA (reference sequence). The trim removed 0 bases at V and 0 bases at J, leaving 4 bases unmatched. The CDR3 is 15 amino acids. The DNA for the CDR3 is TGCAGTGCTAGAGATAGGGACAGAACTAACTATGGCTACACCTTC. Translating gives CSARDRDRTNYGYTF.

The chain joins TRBV4-1 to TRBJ1-2; TRBD1 might be the D (6 bases). The CDR3 has 15 residues. V dropped 3 bases and J dropped 3 bases, with 14 bases sitting between them. Germline V gene lookup returns CDR1 MGHRA and CDR2 YSYEKL. CDR3 nucleotides: TGCGCCAGCAGCCACGGCACGGGGGCGCACTATGGCTACACCTTC. Amino acids: CASSHGTGAHYGYTF.

This clonotype was recorded only once. The J gene is TRBJ2-7, the V gene TRBV9, with D tentatively TRBD2 (7 bases). The DNA end is a closer match to TRBJ2-1, so the J assignment may be wrong. Germline loops: CDR1 SGDLS, CDR2 YYNGEE. This CDR3 is built from 15 residues. CDR3 residues: CASSVMGGGIDEQFF. CDR3 DNA: TGTGCCAGCAGCGTAATGGGAGGGGGTATTGATGAGCAGTTCTTC.

V is TRBV29-1 and J is TRBJ2-1; 8 nucleotides align to TRBD1. The length of the CDR3 is 13 residues. The ends lost 0 bases at V and 7 bases at J; junction bases unmatched: 2. The germline CDR1 and CDR2 sequences are SQVTM and ANQGSEA. Here the CDR3 reads CSVEDDRGNEQFF. The CDR3 DNA is TGCAGCGTTGAAGACGACAGGGGTAATGAGCAGTTCTTC.

The gene calls are TRBV12-3 or TRBV12-4 and TRBJ2-1; no firm D call. CDR3 length equals 12 residues. V was shortened by 6 bases and J by 9 bases, with 12 bases between the two germline ends. As DNA, the CDR3 is TGTGCCAGCAGGCCCTCTAGTGCTGAGCAGTTCTTC. Translation: CASRPSSAEQFF.